This T cell receptor (beta chain) was sequenced in a study of PD-1 blockade in classical Hodgkin lymphoma. Study conclusions and caveats: Nothing has yet pinned down what causes the repertoire differences, possibly disease activity or prior therapy. Newly diagnosed patients were reported to exhibit reduced baseline TCR diversity relative to healthy donors.

Sequenced by immunoSEQ multiplex PCR; TCRdb stores in-frame clones only, minus some. The sample carries around 23,000 clones, about 91% recorded once. Germline V gives CDR1 MGHRA, CDR2 YSYEKL. V was shortened by 1 base and J by 5 bases, with 20 bases between the two germline ends. CDR3 size: 17 residues. Worth noting for this clone: Its antigen is as yet unknown.

Time point here: newly diagnosed, previously untreated cHL patient sample. Magnetic depletion of unwanted cells isolated CD4+ T cells from thawed PBMCs. Comparison used PBMCs from newly diagnosed, untreated classical Hodgkin lymphoma. This sequence originates from a human donor with classical Hodgkin lymphoma. The sample taken for sequencing was CD4+ T cells from blood. This rearrangement joins TRBV4-1 to TRBJ1-1; maybe TRBD1 (6 bases). The CDR3, as DNA: TGCGCCAGCAGCCAAGGAAGGGGGACCACCTCGAGAACTGAAGCTTTCTTT. This translates into CASSQGRGTTSRTEAFF.